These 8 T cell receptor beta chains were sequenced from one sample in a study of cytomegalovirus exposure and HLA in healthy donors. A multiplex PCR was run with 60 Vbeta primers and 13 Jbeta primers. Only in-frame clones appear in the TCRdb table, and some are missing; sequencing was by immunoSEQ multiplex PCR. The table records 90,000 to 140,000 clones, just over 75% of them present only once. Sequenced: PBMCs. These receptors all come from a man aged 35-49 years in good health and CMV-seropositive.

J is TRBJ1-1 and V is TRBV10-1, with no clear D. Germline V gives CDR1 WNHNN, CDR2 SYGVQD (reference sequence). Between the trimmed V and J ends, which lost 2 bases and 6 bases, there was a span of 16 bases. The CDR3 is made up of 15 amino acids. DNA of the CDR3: TGCGCCAGCAGTGAGAATACGGTGGTTCGAGCTGAAGCTTTCTTT. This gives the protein CASSENTVVRAEAFF.

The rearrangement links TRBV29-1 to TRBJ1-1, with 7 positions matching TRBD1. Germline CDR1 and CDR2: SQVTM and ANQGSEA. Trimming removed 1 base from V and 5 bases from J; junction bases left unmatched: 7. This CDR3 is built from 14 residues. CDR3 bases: TGCAGCGTTGAAGGCGGCAGGGGGAATACTGAAGCTTTCTTT. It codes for CSVEGGRGNTEAFF. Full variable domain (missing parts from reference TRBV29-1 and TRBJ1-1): SAVISQKPSRDICQRGTSLTIQCQVDSQVTMMFWYRQQPGQSLTLIATANQGSEATYESGFVIDKFPISRPNLTFSTLTVSNMSPEDSSIYLCSVEGGRGNTEAFFGQGTRLTVV.

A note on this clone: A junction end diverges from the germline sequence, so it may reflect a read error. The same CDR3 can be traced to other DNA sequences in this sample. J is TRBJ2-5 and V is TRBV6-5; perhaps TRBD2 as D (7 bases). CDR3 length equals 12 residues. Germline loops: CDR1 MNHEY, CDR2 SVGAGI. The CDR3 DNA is TGTGCCAGCCGGGGGGCCCAAGAGACTCAGTACTTC. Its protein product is CASRGAQETQYF.

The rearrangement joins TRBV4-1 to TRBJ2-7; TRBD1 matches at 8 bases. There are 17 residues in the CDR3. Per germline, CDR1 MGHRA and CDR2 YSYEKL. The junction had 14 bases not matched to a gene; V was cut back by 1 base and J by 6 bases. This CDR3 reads CASSQVRLVQTGAEQYF. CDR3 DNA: TGCGCCAGCAGCCAAGTTCGCCTCGTACAGACAGGGGCCGAGCAGTACTTC.

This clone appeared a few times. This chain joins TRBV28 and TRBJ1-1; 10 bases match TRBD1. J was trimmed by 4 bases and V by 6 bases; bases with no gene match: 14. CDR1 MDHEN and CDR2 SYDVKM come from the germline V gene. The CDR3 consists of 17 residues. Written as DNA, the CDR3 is TGTGCCAGCAGCCTAGCCCGTCTGCGGGACAGGGGCACTGAAGCTTTCTTT. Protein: CASSLARLRDRGTEAFF.

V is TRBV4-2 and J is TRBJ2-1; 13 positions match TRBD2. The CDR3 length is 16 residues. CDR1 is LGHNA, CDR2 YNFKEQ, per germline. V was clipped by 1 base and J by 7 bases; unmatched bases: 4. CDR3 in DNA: TGTGCCAGCAGCCAAGTTACGGGACTAGCGGGAAATGAGCAGTTCTTC. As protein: CASSQVTGLAGNEQFF.

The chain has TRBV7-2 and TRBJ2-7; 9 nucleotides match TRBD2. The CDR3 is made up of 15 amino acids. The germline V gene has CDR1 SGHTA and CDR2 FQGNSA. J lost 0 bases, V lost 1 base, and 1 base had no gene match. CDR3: CASSLDSGSSYEQYF. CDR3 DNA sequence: TGTGCCAGCAGCTTAGATAGCGGGAGCTCCTACGAGCAGTACTTC.

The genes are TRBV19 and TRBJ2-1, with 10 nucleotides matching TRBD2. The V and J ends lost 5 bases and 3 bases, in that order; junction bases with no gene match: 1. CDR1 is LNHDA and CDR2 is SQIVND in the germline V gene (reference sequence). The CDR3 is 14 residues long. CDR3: CASSLAGDYNEQFF. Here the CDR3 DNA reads TGTGCCAGTAGTCTAGCGGGGGACTACAATGAGCAGTTCTTC.